This T cell receptor (beta chain) was recovered during a study of regulatory T cells in long-lasting Graves disease (TCRdb year 2021). Notes on the research overall: Patients with newly diagnosed Graves' disease had been on antithyroid drugs for under 3 months. Peripheral blood TCR sequencing and RNA sequencing compared persistent Graves' disease patients with newly diagnosed Graves' disease patients. The study took place in China and was registered as a clinical trial. A total of some 35 samples underwent TCR sequencing, from about 13 patients with persistent Graves' disease and some 20 patients with newly diagnosed Graves' disease. Broader findings and caveats from the paper: Only the TCR beta chain was sequenced and analyzed. As a limitation, the authors acknowledged that the small sample size may reduce accuracy. Because the primary lesion, thyroid tissue, could not be accessed, the study looked at peripheral blood alone. More public clonotypes were shared among persistent patients (around 2,600) than among newly diagnosed patients (roughly 960). Compared with newly diagnosed patients, persistent Graves' disease patients had lower TCR Shannon entropy and fewer highly expanded clones, which suggests clonal expansion. TRBV28, TRBJ1-2 and TRBJ2-5 were preferentially used in persistent disease, while TRBV20-1 and TRBJ2-1 were favored in newly diagnosed disease.

Only a few counts were recorded for this clonotype. Its antigen is still unknown. Base-call qualities are not available, and no considerably larger clone is one nucleotide away. V is cut by 4 bases and J by 6 bases, and the space between the germline ends is 10 bases. The cysteine opens and the phenylalanine closes a CDR3 of 13 amino acids. Just the 39-base CDR3 DNA is kept, in frame starting at base 1. Via the germline V gene (reference sequence), CDR1 is LNHNV and CDR2 YYDKDF. Libraries were prepared through multiplex PCR. Sequencing took place on an Illumina HiSeq 4000. iRepertoire HTBI primers and Arm-PCR amplification of CDR3 regions were used to construct TCR beta libraries. Before sequencing, the PCR products underwent gel purification. The original methods were these. A total of under 80 TRBV and some 15 TRBJ segments were identified across samples and were used for gene usage analysis of CDR3 amino acid clonotypes. Filtered high-quality paired reads were merged into contigs using COPE and FqMerger. BLAST was used to align contigs to IMGT TRBV, TRBD and TRBJ reference genes, and CDR3 was defined according to IMGT. Any clonotype with a frequency above 0.1% was counted as a highly expanded clone. Shannon entropy served as the measure of repertoire diversity, while the Gini coefficient captured V-J evenness. Public clonotypes were defined as clonotypes shared by more than one individual. TCRdb's own reprocessing of the public reads used fastp at Q25 and MiXCR and kept productive beta chains. Each CDR3 protein gets just one entry, which takes the most common genes and DNA from the rows behind it. The V and J calls were not made by the authors but by TCRdb's processing. A total of hundreds of thousands of distinct CDR3 sequences appear in this sample, 12% of them only once. The ten largest account for roughly 9.3% of the sample.

What the time point label conveys for this sample: newly diagnosed GD, antithyroid drugs for less than 3 months. For both TCR sequencing and RNA sequencing, RNA was extracted from PBMCs in TRIzol. The diagnosis of Graves' disease followed American Thyroid Association guidelines. Recruitment of patients was carried out at an endocrinology department in Xi'an, China. Each patient gave approximately 10 milliliters of peripheral blood, collected in an EDTA anticoagulant tube. Ficoll Paque Plus density gradient separation was used to isolate PBMCs, and no further T cell sorting was performed. RNA quality was checked with an Agilent 2100 Bioanalyzer and agarose gel, and concentration with a NanoDrop 2000. The data were also submitted as part of a second study, on T cells in Graves' hyperthyroidism and ophthalmopathy. As described in the second report: Stable Graves' hyperthyroidism was defined as no progression to ophthalmopathy during 18 months of follow-up. The hyperthyroidism patients were between 18 and 65 years old and newly diagnosed, with a disease duration of less than 2 months. Exclusion was applied to patients with uncontrolled infections, other autoimmune diseases, pregnancy or lactation. Diagnoses were established on the basis of clinical symptoms, serum thyroxine and TRAb, thyroid ultrasound, and orbital computed tomography. A first-round RT-PCR of the TCR CDR3 used the HTBI primer set with the Qiagen OneStep RT-PCR kit. Most expanded thyroid clonotypes (frequency above 0.001) were also detected in blood, suggesting blood repertoires may reflect thyroid immune responses. In cross-validation, a model built on a 13 V-J signature told ophthalmopathy apart from stable hyperthyroidism with approximately 90% sensitivity and roughly 83% specificity, and in testing the same model reached 80%/75%. In validation, progression to ophthalmopathy was predicted by the model with about 70% sensitivity and 72.22% specificity, a median of roughly 6 months before onset. To identify TCR V-J signatures that set the groups apart, the researchers used a discovery cohort of 100 patients, made up of some 41 with Graves' ophthalmopathy and 57 with stable Graves' hyperthyroidism. Prospective prediction of ophthalmopathy was tested in an independent validation cohort consisting of 18 to 20 hyperthyroidism patients and some 16 patients who later progressed to ophthalmopathy. For training and testing, the 100 patients in the discovery cohort were randomly divided in a 7:3 ratio. In addition, the study compared T-cell repertoires in thyroid tissue and in blood from roughly six Graves' hyperthyroidism patients. Once sampling was done, hyperthyroidism patients were given methimazole at a starting dose of 30 mg daily, whereas ophthalmopathy patients were given high-dose intravenous methylprednisolone. Libraries were constructed in a second round of multiplex PCR, after which size selection and purification were carried out. Paired-end sequencing of the libraries was performed with 100 bp reads on an Illumina HiSeq2000. SOAPnuke was used to process the raw data, with reads discarded if the reads contained adapters or uncalled bases, had a mean Phred below 15, or lacked an exact constant-primer or identifier match. High-quality paired reads were merged using COPE v1.2.5, and each unique nucleotide sequence was defined as a clonotype. MiTCR v1.1 was used to align clonotypes to the IMGT TRBV, TRBD and TRBJ reference segments. The analysis included only V-J combinations with a frequency above 0.0001, which together covered roughly 99% of the repertoires. A TCS score was defined as the ratio of F50 (clonal expansion) to E x V (chaos), with BLOSUM62-based TCRdist applied between CDR3 peptides within each V-J. Welch's t-statistics and random forest reduced around 510 V-J features to 10 to 15, which were used in a naive Bayes classifier (R e1071). No statistical method was used to set the sample size in advance, and investigators knew the group allocation. According to the paper, TCR Vbeta CDR3 sequencing was carried out on about 140 peripheral blood samples, which came from 40 to 45 ophthalmopathy, some 73 hyperthyroidism and roughly 17 progressor patients.

This chain joins TRBV15 to TRBJ2-1; perhaps TRBD1 is the D gene, with 6 bases matching. The sequencing used peripheral blood mononuclear cells (PBMCs), collected at new diagnosis, from a patient treated with antithyroid drugs. The source is a woman in her twenties or thirties with Graves disease. Donor details come from another sample of the same person, matched by shared clones. The CDR3 is CATSTGQFNEQFF. Read as DNA, the sequence is TGTGCCACCAGCACCGGACAGTTCAATGAGCAGTTCTTC.